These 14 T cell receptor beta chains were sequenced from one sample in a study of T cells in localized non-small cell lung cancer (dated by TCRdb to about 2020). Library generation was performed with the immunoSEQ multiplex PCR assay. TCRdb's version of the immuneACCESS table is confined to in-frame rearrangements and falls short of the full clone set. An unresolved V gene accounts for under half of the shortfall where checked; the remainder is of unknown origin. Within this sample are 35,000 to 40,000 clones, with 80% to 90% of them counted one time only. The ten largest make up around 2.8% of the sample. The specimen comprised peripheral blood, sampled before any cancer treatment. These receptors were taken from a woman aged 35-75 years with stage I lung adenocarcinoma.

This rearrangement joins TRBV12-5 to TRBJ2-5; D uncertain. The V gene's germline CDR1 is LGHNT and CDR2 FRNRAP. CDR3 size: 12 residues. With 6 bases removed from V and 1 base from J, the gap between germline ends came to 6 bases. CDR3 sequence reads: CASGGIQETQYF. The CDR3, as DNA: TGTGCTAGTGGAGGAATCCAAGAGACCCAGTACTTC.

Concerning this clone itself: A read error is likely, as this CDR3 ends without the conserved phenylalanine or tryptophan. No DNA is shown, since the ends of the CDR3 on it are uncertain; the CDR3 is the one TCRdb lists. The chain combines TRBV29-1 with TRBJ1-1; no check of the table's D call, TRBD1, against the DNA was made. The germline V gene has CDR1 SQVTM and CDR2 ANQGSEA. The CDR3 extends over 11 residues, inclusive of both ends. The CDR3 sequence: CSVDTGGDGAI.

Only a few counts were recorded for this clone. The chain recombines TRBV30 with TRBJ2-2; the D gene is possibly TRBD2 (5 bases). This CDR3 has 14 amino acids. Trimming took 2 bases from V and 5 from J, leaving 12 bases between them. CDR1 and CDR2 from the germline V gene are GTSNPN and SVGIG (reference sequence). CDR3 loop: CAWSTGSWTGELFF. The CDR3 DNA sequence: TGTGCCTGGAGTACGGGGTCGTGGACCGGGGAGCTGTTTTTT.

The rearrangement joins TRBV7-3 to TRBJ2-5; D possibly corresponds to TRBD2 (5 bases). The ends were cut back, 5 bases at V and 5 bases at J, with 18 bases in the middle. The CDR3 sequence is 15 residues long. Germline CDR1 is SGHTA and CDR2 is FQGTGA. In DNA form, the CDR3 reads TGTGCCAGCAGCCCGGATGGGCTAGCCCGGGAGACCCAGTACTTC. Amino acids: CASSPDGLARETQYF.

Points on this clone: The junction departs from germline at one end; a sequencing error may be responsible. The CDR3 loop is CASSPTGGTQETQYF. As DNA, the CDR3 is TGTGCTAGCAGCCCGACAGGAGGGACCCAAGAGACCCAGTACTTC. The rearrangement uses TRBV7-7 and TRBJ2-5; D assignment may be TRBD1 or TRBD2 (6 bases each). The CDR3 length is 15 residues. In germline, CDR1 is SSHAT, CDR2 FNYEAQ (reference sequence).

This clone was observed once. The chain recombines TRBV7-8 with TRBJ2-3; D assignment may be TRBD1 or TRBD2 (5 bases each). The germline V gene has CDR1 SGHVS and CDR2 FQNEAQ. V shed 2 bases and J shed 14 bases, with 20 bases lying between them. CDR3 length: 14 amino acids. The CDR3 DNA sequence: TGTGCCAGCAGCTTATTCGGGTGGGACCCGTGGGTGTATTTT. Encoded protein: CASSLFGWDPWVYF.

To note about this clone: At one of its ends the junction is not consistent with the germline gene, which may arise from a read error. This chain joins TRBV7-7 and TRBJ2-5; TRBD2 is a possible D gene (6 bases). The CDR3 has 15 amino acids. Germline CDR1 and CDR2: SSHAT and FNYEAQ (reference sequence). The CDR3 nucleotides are TGTGCTAGCAGCCAGGGAGGCGGGATCCAAGAGACCCAGTACTTC. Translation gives CASSQGGGIQETQYF.

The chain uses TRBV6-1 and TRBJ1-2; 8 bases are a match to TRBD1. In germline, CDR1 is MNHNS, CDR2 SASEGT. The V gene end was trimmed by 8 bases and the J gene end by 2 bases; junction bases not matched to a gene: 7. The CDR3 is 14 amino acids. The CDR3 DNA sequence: TGTGCCAGCTTGTACAGGGGGATCAACTATGGCTACACCTTC. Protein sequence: CASLYRGINYGYTF.

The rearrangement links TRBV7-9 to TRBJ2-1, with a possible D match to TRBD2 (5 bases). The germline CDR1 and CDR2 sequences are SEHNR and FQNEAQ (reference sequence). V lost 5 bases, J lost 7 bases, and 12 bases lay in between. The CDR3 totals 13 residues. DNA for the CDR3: TGTGCCAGCAGCCCGACGGAGGAGAATGAGCAGTTCTTC. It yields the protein CASSPTEENEQFF.

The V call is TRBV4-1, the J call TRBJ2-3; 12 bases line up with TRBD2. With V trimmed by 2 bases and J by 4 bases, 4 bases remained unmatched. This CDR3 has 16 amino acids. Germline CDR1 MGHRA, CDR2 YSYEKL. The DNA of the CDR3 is TGCGCCAGCAGCCAAATGACTAGCGGGAGTGCAGATACGCAGTATTTT. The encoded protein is CASSQMTSGSADTQYF.

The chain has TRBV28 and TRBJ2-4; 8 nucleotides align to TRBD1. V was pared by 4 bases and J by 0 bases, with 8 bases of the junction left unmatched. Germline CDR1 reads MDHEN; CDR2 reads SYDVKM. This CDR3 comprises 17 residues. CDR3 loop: CASSSISGQGAKNIQYF. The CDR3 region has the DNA TGTGCCAGCAGTTCAATCTCCGGACAGGGAGCCAAAAACATTCAGTACTTC. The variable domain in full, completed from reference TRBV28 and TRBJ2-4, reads DVKVTQSSRYLVKRTGEKVFLECVQDMDHENMFWYRQDPGLGLRLIYFSYDVKMKEKGDIPEGYSVSREKKERFSLILESASTNQTSMYLCASSSISGQGAKNIQYFGAGTRLSVL.

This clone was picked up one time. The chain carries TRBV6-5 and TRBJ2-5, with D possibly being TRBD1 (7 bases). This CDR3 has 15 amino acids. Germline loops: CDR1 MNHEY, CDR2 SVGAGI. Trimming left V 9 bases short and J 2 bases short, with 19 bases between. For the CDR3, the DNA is TGTGCCAGAAAATCGGGGGACAGAAGGCAAGAGACCCAGTACTTC. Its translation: CARKSGDRRQETQYF.

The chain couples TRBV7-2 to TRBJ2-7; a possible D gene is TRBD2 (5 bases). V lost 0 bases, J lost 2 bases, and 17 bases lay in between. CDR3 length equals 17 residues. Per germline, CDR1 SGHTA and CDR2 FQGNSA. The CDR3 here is CASSLAAGLFTPYEQYF. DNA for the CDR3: TGTGCCAGCAGCTTAGCAGCCGGACTTTTTACTCCCTACGAGCAGTACTTC.

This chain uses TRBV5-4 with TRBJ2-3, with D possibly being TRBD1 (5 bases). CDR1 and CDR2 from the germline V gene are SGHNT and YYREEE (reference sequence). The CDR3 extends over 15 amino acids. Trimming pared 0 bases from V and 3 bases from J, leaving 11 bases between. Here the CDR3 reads CASSLGQPTTDTQYF. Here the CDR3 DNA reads TGTGCCAGCAGCTTGGGACAGCCAACTACAGATACGCAGTATTTT.